A selection of T cell receptor beta chains follows, all from one sample in a study of T cell changes during pregnancy in multiple sclerosis. The data were produced by immunoSEQ multiplex PCR, yet TCRdb's version contains in-frame clones alone and is incomplete. The profile shows 90,000 to 130,000 clones, about 90% of them singletons. Material: peripheral blood, obtained in the third trimester of pregnancy. All receptors come from a female donor with multiple sclerosis, enrolled in a pregnancy study. Both conserved end residues are part of each CDR3. Fields, in order: J gene, V gene, clone size, D gene, CDR3 protein, CDR3 DNA. A D gene is named only where the DNA matches it firmly. Clone size, where shown, is once, few, many, or a class for clones that have expanded.

j_gene: TRBJ2-7
v_gene: TRBV6-1
abundance: NA
d_gene: TRBD1
CDR3aa: CASSVDRALSYEQYF
CDR3nt: TGTGCCAGCAGTGTCGACAGGGCCCTCTCCTACGAGCAGTACTTC

j_gene: TRBJ1-1
v_gene: TRBV14
abundance: NA
d_gene: NA
CDR3aa: CASSQTLNTEAFF
CDR3nt: TGTGCCAGCAGCCAAACACTGAACACTGAAGCTTTCTTT

j_gene: TRBJ1-1
v_gene: TRBV5-1
abundance: NA
d_gene: TRBD1
CDR3aa: CASSRQTGGGTEAFF
CDR3nt: TGCGCCAGCAGCCGACAGACAGGGGGTGGAACTGAAGCTTTCTTT

j_gene: TRBJ1-1
v_gene: TRBV13
abundance: once
d_gene: NA
CDR3aa: CASSLGGRGNTEAFF
CDR3nt: TGTGCCAGCAGCTTAGGAGGCAGGGGGAACACTGAAGCTTTCTTT

j_gene: TRBJ1-5
v_gene: TRBV19
abundance: NA
d_gene: NA
CDR3aa: CASTAIRGPQHF
CDR3nt: TGTGCCAGTACCGCCATCAGGGGCCCCCAGCATTTT

j_gene: TRBJ1-4
v_gene: TRBV4-1
abundance: NA
d_gene: NA
CDR3aa: CASSQAGTNEKLFF
CDR3nt: TGCGCCAGCAGCCAAGCCGGAACTAATGAAAAACTGTTTTTT

j_gene: TRBJ1-4
v_gene: TRBV18
abundance: NA
d_gene: TRBD1
CDR3aa: CASSPRGSTEKLFF
CDR3nt: TGTGCCAGCTCACCCAGGGGGTCTACTGAAAAACTGTTTTTT

j_gene: TRBJ2-2
v_gene: TRBV5-1
abundance: NA
d_gene: NA
CDR3aa: CASRSGRLNTGELFF
CDR3nt: TGCGCCAGCAGAAGTGGGCGTCTGAACACCGGGGAGCTGTTTTTT

j_gene: TRBJ2-1
v_gene: TRBV28
abundance: NA
d_gene: TRBD2
CDR3aa: CASSPLAGLGGNEQFF
CDR3nt: TGTGCCAGCAGTCCCCTAGCGGGACTGGGCGGTAATGAGCAGTTCTTC

j_gene: TRBJ2-7
v_gene: TRBV6-1
abundance: NA
d_gene: NA
CDR3aa: CASSEGWQSYEQYF
CDR3nt: TGTGCCAGCAGTGAAGGGTGGCAGTCCTACGAGCAGTACTTC

j_gene: TRBJ1-5
v_gene: TRBV19
abundance: NA
d_gene: NA
CDR3aa: CASSRTEDNQPQHF
CDR3nt: TGTGCCAGTAGTCGGACAGAGGACAATCAGCCCCAGCATTTT

j_gene: TRBJ1-1
v_gene: TRBV4-1
abundance: NA
d_gene: NA
CDR3aa: CASSRNRANTEAFF
CDR3nt: TGCGCCAGCAGCCGAAATCGAGCCAACACTGAAGCTTTCTTT

j_gene: TRBJ2-3
v_gene: TRBV6-5
abundance: NA
d_gene: TRBD2
CDR3aa: CASGRSGGTDTQYF
CDR3nt: TGTGCCAGCGGGAGGTCGGGGGGTACAGATACGCAGTATTTT

j_gene: TRBJ2-3
v_gene: TRBV9
abundance: NA
d_gene: TRBD2
CDR3aa: CASSRDGRRGGEDTQYF
CDR3nt: TGTGCCAGCAGCCGAGACGGGCGGCGGGGGGGAGAAGATACGCAGTATTTT

j_gene: TRBJ2-5
v_gene: TRBV9
abundance: NA
d_gene: NA
CDR3aa: CASSAFRQAQETQYF
CDR3nt: TGTGCCAGCAGCGCCTTTAGACAGGCCCAAGAGACCCAGTACTTC

j_gene: TRBJ1-4
v_gene: TRBV2
abundance: NA
d_gene: NA
CDR3aa: CASSEMGDWTNEKLFF
CDR3nt: TGTGCCAGCAGTGAAATGGGAGACTGGACTAATGAAAAACTGTTTTTT

j_gene: TRBJ2-5
v_gene: TRBV4-1
abundance: NA
d_gene: NA
CDR3aa: CASSQDRQRLGGETQYF
CDR3nt: TGCGCCAGCAGCCAAGATCGCCAGCGTTTGGGGGGAGAGACCCAGTACTTC

j_gene: TRBJ2-1
v_gene: TRBV6-5
abundance: NA
d_gene: NA
CDR3aa: CASSYSRLSSYNEQFF
CDR3nt: TGTGCCAGCAGTTACTCGCGACTAAGCTCCTACAATGAGCAGTTCTTC

j_gene: TRBJ2-5
v_gene: TRBV11-3
abundance: NA
d_gene: TRBD2
CDR3aa: CASSLAGASGETQYF
CDR3nt: TGTGCCAGCAGCTTAGCGGGGGCTAGCGGGGAGACCCAGTACTTC

j_gene: TRBJ1-1
v_gene: TRBV12-5
abundance: NA
d_gene: TRBD1
CDR3aa: CASGLVLGTGSSNTEAFF
CDR3nt: TGTGCTAGTGGTTTGGTACTAGGGACAGGGTCTTCGAACACTGAAGCTTTCTTT

j_gene: TRBJ1-1
v_gene: TRBV4-1
abundance: NA
d_gene: NA
CDR3aa: CASSQDRLGREAFF
CDR3nt: TGCGCCAGCAGCCAAGATCGACTCGGTAGAGAAGCTTTCTTT

j_gene: TRBJ2-4
v_gene: TRBV29-1
abundance: NA
d_gene: NA
CDR3aa: CSVASGGGGQNIQYF
CDR3nt: TGCAGCGTCGCTTCCGGCGGTGGGGGCCAAAACATTCAGTACTTC

j_gene: TRBJ2-1
v_gene: TRBV5-6
abundance: NA
d_gene: NA
CDR3aa: CASSLVGVRLDEQFF
CDR3nt: TGTGCCAGCAGCTTGGTAGGGGTGCGGCTAGATGAGCAGTTCTTC

j_gene: TRBJ1-1
v_gene: TRBV10-1
abundance: NA
d_gene: NA
CDR3aa: CASSESAGATEAFF
CDR3nt: TGCGCCAGCAGTGAGTCAGCAGGGGCCACTGAAGCTTTCTTT

j_gene: TRBJ2-1
v_gene: TRBV2
abundance: NA
d_gene: TRBD2
CDR3aa: CASKGRTLADYNEQFF
CDR3nt: TGTGCCAGCAAAGGAAGAACCCTAGCGGACTACAATGAGCAGTTCTTC

j_gene: TRBJ1-5
v_gene: TRBV4-2
abundance: NA
d_gene: NA
CDR3aa: CASSQDAGKNQPQHF
CDR3nt: TGTGCCAGCAGCCAAGATGCAGGGAAAAATCAGCCCCAGCATTTT

j_gene: TRBJ1-6
v_gene: TRBV18
abundance: NA
d_gene: NA
CDR3aa: CASSPAGSNSPLHF
CDR3nt: TGTGCCAGCTCACCGGCAGGGTCCAATTCACCCCTCCACTTT

j_gene: TRBJ2-7
v_gene: TRBV10-3
abundance: NA
d_gene: NA
CDR3aa: CAISESARGDEQYF
CDR3nt: TGTGCCATCAGTGAGTCAGCCAGGGGAGACGAGCAGTACTTC

j_gene: TRBJ1-4
v_gene: TRBV9
abundance: NA
d_gene: NA
CDR3aa: CASSEGWGTNEKLFF
CDR3nt: TGTGCCAGCAGCGAGGGGTGGGGTACTAATGAAAAACTGTTTTTT

j_gene: TRBJ1-5
v_gene: TRBV2
abundance: NA
d_gene: TRBD1
CDR3aa: CASRWTGSNQPQHF
CDR3nt: TGTGCCAGCAGATGGACAGGGAGCAATCAGCCCCAGCATTTT

j_gene: TRBJ2-7
v_gene: TRBV9
abundance: NA
d_gene: NA
CDR3aa: CASSVGAQGTYEQYF
CDR3nt: TGTGCCAGCAGCGTAGGGGCGCAGGGAACCTACGAGCAGTACTTC

j_gene: TRBJ2-3
v_gene: TRBV6-4
abundance: NA
d_gene: NA
CDR3aa: CASSPLASTDTQYF
CDR3nt: TGTGCCAGCAGTCCTCTAGCGAGCACAGATACGCAGTATTTT

j_gene: TRBJ1-6
v_gene: TRBV2
abundance: NA
d_gene: NA
CDR3aa: CASSDRGGPRWVHF
CDR3nt: TGTGCCAGCAGTGACCGGGGGGGGCCAAGATGGGTACACTTT

j_gene: TRBJ1-5
v_gene: TRBV6-5
abundance: NA
d_gene: NA
CDR3aa: CASSPPGERQPQHF
CDR3nt: TGTGCCAGCAGCCCTCCAGGGGAGCGTCAGCCCCAGCATTTT

j_gene: TRBJ2-3
v_gene: TRBV7-2
abundance: NA
d_gene: TRBD2
CDR3aa: CASRGGADTQYF
CDR3nt: TGTGCCAGCAGGGGAGGGGCAGATACGCAGTATTTT

j_gene: TRBJ1-2
v_gene: TRBV28
abundance: NA
d_gene: NA
CDR3aa: CASSLAGAGYGYTF
CDR3nt: TGTGCCAGCAGCTTAGCGGGGGCAGGCTATGGCTACACCTTC

j_gene: TRBJ2-3
v_gene: TRBV15
abundance: NA
d_gene: TRBD1
CDR3aa: CATSRDWGLGGGDTQYF
CDR3nt: TGTGCCACCAGCAGAGATTGGGGATTAGGGGGCGGAGATACGCAGTATTTT

j_gene: TRBJ1-5
v_gene: TRBV5-6
abundance: NA
d_gene: TRBD1
CDR3aa: CASSLRDRGHQPQHF
CDR3nt: TGTGCCAGCAGCTTAAGGGACAGGGGGCATCAGCCCCAGCATTTT

j_gene: TRBJ2-7
v_gene: TRBV5-6
abundance: NA
d_gene: NA
CDR3aa: CASSFGRRDEQYF
CDR3nt: TGTGCCAGCAGCTTTGGGAGGAGGGACGAGCAGTACTTC

j_gene: TRBJ2-6
v_gene: TRBV5-6
abundance: NA
d_gene: NA
CDR3aa: CASSLLEGSGANVLTF
CDR3nt: TGTGCCAGCAGCTTACTGGAGGGCTCTGGGGCCAACGTCCTGACTTTC

j_gene: TRBJ1-2
v_gene: TRBV9
abundance: NA
d_gene: TRBD1
CDR3aa: CASSVDRTGGAENYGYTF
CDR3nt: TGTGCCAGCAGCGTAGATCGGACAGGGGGCGCAGAAAATTATGGCTACACCTTC

j_gene: TRBJ2-7
v_gene: TRBV5-8
abundance: NA
d_gene: TRBD1
CDR3aa: CASSLSGTGPNEQYF
CDR3nt: TGTGCCAGCAGCTTGTCGGGGACAGGGCCCAACGAGCAGTACTTC

j_gene: TRBJ2-5
v_gene: TRBV11-2
abundance: NA
d_gene: NA
CDR3aa: CASSPGGTQGETQYF
CDR3nt: TGTGCCAGCAGCCCCGGAGGAACCCAGGGGGAGACCCAGTACTTC

j_gene: TRBJ2-1
v_gene: TRBV30
abundance: NA
d_gene: NA
CDR3aa: CAWSSEGGWSYNEQFF
CDR3nt: TGTGCCTGGAGTTCCGAAGGGGGTTGGTCCTACAATGAGCAGTTCTTC

j_gene: TRBJ2-7
v_gene: TRBV6-5
abundance: NA
d_gene: NA
CDR3aa: CAISARGEQYF
CDR3nt: TGTGCCATCAGTGCGCGGGGCGAGCAGTACTTC

j_gene: TRBJ1-1
v_gene: TRBV5-4
abundance: NA
d_gene: NA
CDR3aa: CASSFGQFMNTEAFF
CDR3nt: TGTGCCAGCAGCTTTGGTCAGTTTATGAACACTGAAGCTTTCTTT

j_gene: TRBJ2-5
v_gene: TRBV9
abundance: NA
d_gene: NA
CDR3aa: CASSVGSGRVETQYF
CDR3nt: TGTGCCAGCAGCGTAGGGAGCGGGCGGGTGGAGACCCAGTACTTC

j_gene: TRBJ1-1
v_gene: TRBV5-1
abundance: NA
d_gene: NA
CDR3aa: CASSLATGNTEAFF
CDR3nt: TGCGCCAGCAGCTTGGCCACAGGGAATACTGAAGCTTTCTTT

j_gene: TRBJ2-1
v_gene: TRBV30
abundance: NA
d_gene: TRBD1
CDR3aa: CAWSAFGTGGLNEQFF
CDR3nt: TGTGCCTGGAGCGCTTTCGGGACAGGGGGGCTGAATGAGCAGTTCTTC

j_gene: TRBJ2-5
v_gene: TRBV7-2
abundance: NA
d_gene: TRBD1
CDR3aa: CASSSRGLGETQYF
CDR3nt: TGTGCCAGCAGCTCCAGGGGGCTGGGAGAGACCCAGTACTTC

j_gene: TRBJ2-1
v_gene: TRBV18
abundance: NA
d_gene: NA
CDR3aa: CASSLTEASPNEQFF
CDR3nt: TGTGCCAGCTCACTAACGGAGGCCAGCCCCAATGAGCAGTTCTTC

j_gene: TRBJ2-7
v_gene: TRBV11-2
abundance: once
d_gene: TRBD2
CDR3aa: CASSFSRDYTYEQYF
CDR3nt: TGTGCCAGCAGCTTTTCCCGGGACTACACCTACGAGCAGTACTTC

j_gene: TRBJ1-1
v_gene: TRBV29-1
abundance: NA
d_gene: NA
CDR3aa: CSVEVVQGMTEAFF
CDR3nt: TGCAGCGTTGAAGTAGTACAGGGTATGACTGAAGCTTTCTTT

j_gene: TRBJ1-5
v_gene: TRBV5-5
abundance: NA
d_gene: NA
CDR3aa: CASSLIGAGSNQPQHF
CDR3nt: TGTGCCAGCAGCTTGATTGGAGCAGGGAGCAATCAGCCCCAGCATTTT

j_gene: TRBJ2-7
v_gene: TRBV14
abundance: NA
d_gene: NA
CDR3aa: CASSQDSGSYEQYF
CDR3nt: TGTGCCAGCAGCCAAGATTCGGGCTCCTACGAGCAGTACTTC

j_gene: TRBJ1-1
v_gene: TRBV6-1
abundance: NA
d_gene: NA
CDR3aa: CASSEWGVNTEAFF
CDR3nt: TGTGCCAGCAGTGAATGGGGCGTGAACACTGAAGCTTTCTTT

j_gene: TRBJ2-1
v_gene: TRBV5-1
abundance: NA
d_gene: NA
CDR3aa: CASSPGTSNNEQFF
CDR3nt: TGCGCCAGCAGCCCCGGGACATCTAACAATGAGCAGTTCTTC